The following is a TCR beta chain sequence with its context. Its antigen is not identified. Using immunoSEQ multiplex PCR, the repertoire was profiled, and TCRdb retains in-frame clones only, with some absent. The repertoire holds a few hundred thousand clones, with 86% as singletons. The sample originates from a study of cytomegalovirus exposure and HLA in healthy donors. The CDR3 consists of 11 residues. V was shortened by 8 bases and J by 9 bases, with 14 bases between the two germline ends. Germline assignment: CDR1 GTSNPN and CDR2 SVGIG (reference sequence). Study-wide results and caveats: The study labeled more than 150 TCR beta chains cytomegalovirus-associated.

The TCR comes from a woman aged 18-29 years in good health and CMV-seronegative. The specimen was PBMCs. This chain uses TRBV30 with TRBJ2-1, with D perhaps matching TRBD2 (5 bases). CDR3 sequence: CARGLAGEQFF. DNA of the CDR3: TGTGCCCGAGGGCTAGCCGGTGAGCAGTTCTTC.